This TCR beta chain was sequenced during a study of blood T cell repertoires in COVID-19. Overall study: Samples representing acute and convalescent COVID-19 were sourced from the United States, Italy and Spain. PBMCs, B-cell-depleted T cells, or T cells provided the cDNA or gDNA that made up the material.

Original analysis: Nucleated cell counts were estimated from reference gene primer amplification. Libraries were prepared by immunoSEQ multiplex PCR; TCRdb keeps only in-frame clonotypes and omits some of them. The V and J calls and clone size come from that table; D and trimming were worked out from the DNA. The sample shows some 270,000 clones, around 87% of them seen only once. This clone has only one observation. Those enrolled in Seattle joined during active infection and were followed longitudinally afterward. The germline V and J ends were trimmed by 3 bases and 3 bases, with 12 bases remaining between them. The germline CDR1 and CDR2 sequences are SGHKS and YYEKEE (reference sequence). This CDR3 spans 15 amino acids.

The gene calls are TRBV5-5 and TRBJ1-4; a possible D gene is TRBD1 (6 bases). The receptor's source is an older woman with COVID-19, enrolled during active disease. Sequencing input: peripheral blood. The CDR3 protein is CASSSDRLPNEKLFF. The DNA of the CDR3 is TGTGCCAGCAGCTCCGACAGGTTACCTAATGAAAAACTGTTTTTT.